The 10 T cell receptor beta chains given below trace back to one sample, sequenced in a study of chemoradiotherapy in HPV16-positive cancers. TCRdb's copy holds only in-frame clones and misses some; the assay was immunoSEQ multiplex PCR. This table holds some 12,000 clones, 85% to 90% found once. This specimen consisted of blood, obtained from a patient who underwent chemoradiotherapy. These receptors all come from a human donor with HPV-associated anogenital cancer.

The rearrangement uses TRBV11-2 and TRBJ2-1; D is ambiguous. CDR1 is SGHAT, CDR2 FQNNGV, per germline. The ends were cut back, 5 bases at V and 0 bases at J, with 11 bases in the middle. This CDR3 region has 15 residues. The CDR3 reads CASSRDGSSYNEQFF. In DNA form, the CDR3 reads TGTGCCAGCAGCCGAGACGGAAGCTCCTACAATGAGCAGTTCTTC.

V and J are TRBV5-1 and TRBJ2-1, with D perhaps TRBD1 (6 bases). The CDR3 loop spans 13 amino acids. Trimming shortened V by 4 bases and J by 4 bases, and 9 bases separated the two germline ends. CDR1 and CDR2 (germline): SGHRS, YFSETQ. CDR3 loop: CASSRGQYNEQFF. The CDR3 bases are TGCGCCAGCAGCAGGGGACAATACAATGAGCAGTTCTTC.

This clone was recorded once. The chain links TRBV6-1 to TRBJ1-4; 8 bases line up with TRBD1. The CDR3 is made up of 17 amino acids. CDR1 and CDR2 from the germline V gene are MNHNS and SASEGT. The ends lost 2 bases at V and 8 bases at J; junction bases unmatched: 13. The CDR3 bases are TGTGCCAGCAGTGAATCTGACAGGGGTAACTTAGCGGAAAAACTGTTTTTT. Residues: CASSESDRGNLAEKLFF.

This sequence joins TRBV5-4 and TRBJ2-3; possibly TRBD1 for D (6 bases). Germline CDR1 SGHNT, CDR2 YYREEE (reference sequence). CDR3 size: 16 residues. V was shortened by 3 bases and J by 2 bases, with 16 bases between the two germline ends. The CDR3 protein is CASSSRDTEITDTQYF. CDR3 nucleotide sequence: TGTGCCAGCAGCTCTCGGGACACTGAGATCACAGATACGCAGTATTTT. Together with reference TRBV5-4 and TRBJ2-3, the CDR3 gives the full variable domain: ETGVTQSPTHLIKTRGQQVTLRCSSQSGHNTVSWYQQALGQGPQFIFQYYREEENGRGNFPPRFSGLQFPNYSSELNVNALELDDSALYLCASSSRDTEITDTQYFGPGTRLTVL.

The gene calls are TRBV19 and TRBJ2-5; 10 bases fit TRBD1. The CDR3 sequence is 14 residues long. The V segment lost 5 bases and the J segment 9 bases; nucleotides outside the gene matches: 9. Germline loops: CDR1 LNHDA, CDR2 SQIVND (reference sequence). CDR3 amino acids: CASSPRQGARAQYF. The CDR3 DNA reads TGTGCCAGTAGTCCTCGACAGGGGGCAAGGGCCCAGTACTTC.

The chain couples TRBV7-3 to TRBJ2-1; tentative D call: TRBD2 (5 bases). Trimming left V 0 bases short and J 9 bases short, with 12 bases between. Germline CDR1 and CDR2: SGHTA and FQGTGA. CDR3 size: 14 residues. The CDR3 loop is CASSLTTRGAEQFF. CDR3 DNA: TGTGCCAGCAGCTTAACTACTCGGGGAGCTGAGCAGTTCTTC.

V and J are TRBV27 and TRBJ2-3; TRBD1 might be the D (8 bases). Germline CDR1 reads MNHEY; CDR2 reads SMNVEV (reference sequence). V was cut by 5 bases and J by 3 bases, with 18 bases left in between. This CDR3 spans 16 amino acids. CDR3 amino acids: CASSPRTGRVTDTQYF. CDR3 nucleotides: TGTGCCAGCAGTCCTCGGACAGGGAGGGTAACAGATACGCAGTATTTT.

This sequence joins TRBV7-9 and TRBJ1-2; perhaps TRBD1 as D (5 bases). The CDR3 covers 15 residues. Germline V gene data show CDR1 as SEHNR and CDR2 as FQNEAQ (reference sequence). V was pared by 4 bases and J by 1 base, with 13 bases between. The CDR3 DNA is TGTGCCAGCAGCTCCGGGACGGAGTTTAACTATGGCTACACCTTC. This translates into CASSSGTEFNYGYTF.

The chain couples TRBV6-5 to TRBJ1-2, with D possibly being TRBD1 (6 bases). The germline V and J ends were trimmed by 5 bases and 5 bases, with 12 bases remaining between them. The CDR3 loop spans 13 amino acids. The germline CDR1 and CDR2 sequences are MNHEY and SVGAGI. The CDR3: CASSPGQLYGYTF. CDR3 DNA sequence: TGTGCCAGCAGTCCTGGACAGCTTTATGGCTACACCTTC.

CDR3 DNA sequence: TGTGCCAGCAGTGAAGTCGACAGCGGTCATTTTGGCTACACCTTC. Amino acids: CASSEVDSGHFGYTF. This chain uses TRBV6-1 with TRBJ1-2; a weak D match, TRBD1 (5 bases). The CDR3 is 15 residues long. Germline V gene data show CDR1 as MNHNS and CDR2 as SASEGT. The V end lost 1 base, the J end lost 7 bases, and 16 bases lay between the germline ends.